The rows below give T cell receptor beta chains drawn from one sample of a study of blood T cell repertoires in COVID-19. Profiling relied on immunoSEQ multiplex PCR, and the TCRdb table lists in-frame clones only, not all of them. The sample records roughly 210,000 clones, roughly 84% being singletons. What was sequenced was peripheral blood. These receptor sequences come from a woman of 80 years or more with COVID-19, enrolled during active disease. The conserved cysteine and the conserved F or W are not part of the CDR3 here. D genes are given only for firm matches. Expanded clones are given a class, and other clones once, few, many or no size at all.

v_call	clone_size	j_call	d_call	cdr3_aa
TRBV5-5	NA	TRBJ2-3	TRBD2	ASSLVGTSRTDTQY
TRBV2	NA	TRBJ1-5	NA	ATDRGAGQPQH
TRBV5-1	NA	TRBJ1-5	NA	ASSLAGSGNQPQH
TRBV19	NA	TRBJ2-1	TRBD1	ASSKEGAFSTNEQF
TRBV9	NA	TRBJ1-1	NA	ASSVQVDTEAF
TRBV5-6	NA	TRBJ2-7	NA	ASSQGFEQY
TRBV7-2	NA	TRBJ1-1	NA	ASSTRQVLNTEAF
TRBV6-5	NA	TRBJ1-1	NA	ASSRRGDTEAF
TRBV30	NA	TRBJ1-4	TRBD1	AWSVQRGLIEKLF
TRBV19	once	TRBJ2-1	NA	ASSRPGGKDEQF
TRBV7-6	NA	TRBJ1-2	TRBD1	ASSPGGTGTGYGYT
TRBV12-3/TRBV12-4	NA	TRBJ1-5	TRBD1	ASNLQGNQPQH
TRBV27	NA	TRBJ1-4	TRBD1	ASSYRGGNEKLF
TRBV5-1	once	TRBJ2-3	TRBD1	ASSLWQGAEDTQY
TRBV16	NA	TRBJ1-2	TRBD1	ASSQSGPDRAGYT
TRBV5-4	few	TRBJ1-1	TRBD1	ASSSGDRGLLTEAF
TRBV28	once	TRBJ1-1	NA	ASIVGNTEAF
TRBV27	few	TRBJ1-5	NA	ASSSLGGDQPQH
TRBV7-9	NA	TRBJ1-6	NA	ASSLIQDNSPLH
TRBV9	NA	TRBJ1-3	TRBD1	ASSDHRGNAIY
TRBV18	NA	TRBJ2-5	NA	ASSLVAQETQY
TRBV19	NA	TRBJ2-2	TRBD2	ASGGGGNTGELF
TRBV5-1	NA	TRBJ1-4	NA	ASSTGRKNNEKLF
TRBV7-9	NA	TRBJ1-1	NA	ASSLWTEIDAF
TRBV6-2/TRBV6-3	NA	TRBJ2-3	NA	ASRPTTRTDTQY
TRBV3-1/TRBV3-2	NA	TRBJ1-3	NA	ASSQSEGVSGNTIY
TRBV2	NA	TRBJ1-5	NA	ASSEGVAQPQH
TRBV5-4	NA	TRBJ2-7	NA	ASSLDPSSYEQY
TRBV5-1	NA	TRBJ1-2	TRBD1	ASSLMAGTEYGYT
TRBV5-4	NA	TRBJ2-6	TRBD1	ASGTGGDSGANVLT
TRBV18	NA	TRBJ1-1	TRBD1	ASSPPTGGAGETEAF
TRBV5-6	NA	TRBJ1-4	TRBD1	ASSLLDRNEKLF
TRBV5-1	NA	TRBJ1-2	TRBD1	ASSLETGSNYGYT
TRBV7-8	NA	TRBJ2-1	NA	ASSFRFWDNEQF
TRBV10-3	NA	TRBJ1-5	NA	AISVTGSNQPQH
TRBV5-1	NA	TRBJ2-3	NA	ASSPEGRPGDTQY
TRBV5-1	NA	TRBJ1-1	NA	ASSLDRRDEAF
TRBV18	NA	TRBJ2-3	NA	ASSDSSREDTQY
TRBV11-2	NA	TRBJ1-2	TRBD1	ASSLLGTGDGYT
TRBV5-1	once	TRBJ1-5	NA	ASSLGDNTGQPQH
TRBV6-5	NA	TRBJ2-3	NA	ASKAITDTQY
TRBV21-1	NA	TRBJ2-1	NA	ASSKERYNEQF
TRBV4-2	NA	TRBJ2-3	NA	ASSQDATITDTQY
TRBV6-5	NA	TRBJ2-7	TRBD1	ATWGQSYEQY
TRBV18	NA	TRBJ1-5	TRBD1	ASSPIAGGMGSNQPQH
TRBV10-3	NA	TRBJ2-6	TRBD1	AISVGTGGTTGANVLT
TRBV7-2	NA	TRBJ2-1	NA	ASSTRRGPYNEQF
TRBV10-3	NA	TRBJ1-2	NA	AISEPGTPSEGYT
TRBV30	NA	TRBJ2-1	TRBD2	ASLSGGVWEQF
TRBV5-4	NA	TRBJ2-3	NA	ASSSTSRGTDTQY
TRBV3-1/TRBV3-2	NA	TRBJ2-3	TRBD2	ASSHQLAGGSDTQY
TRBV7-9	NA	TRBJ1-4	NA	ASSLAQGQGEKLF
TRBV5-5	few	TRBJ1-4	NA	ASSARQFSNEKLF
TRBV3-1/TRBV3-2	NA	TRBJ2-7	TRBD2	ASSPELGRRGVYEQY
TRBV27	NA	TRBJ2-4	TRBD2	ASSTGLAGGDIQY
TRBV20-1	NA	TRBJ2-3	NA	SASQRRRSTDTQY
TRBV6-2/TRBV6-3	few	TRBJ2-3	NA	ASSFNLRGAQY
TRBV30	few	TRBJ2-3	TRBD2	AWSVPPGLAGTLTSTDTQY